These 15 T cell receptor beta chains were all obtained from the same sample, sequenced in a study of CD8+ T cells in alopecia areata. cDNA reverse transcribed from extracted RNA served as the sequencing template. TCRdb's copy holds only in-frame clones and misses some; the assay was immunoSEQ multiplex PCR. Here the sample spans approximately 190,000 clones, roughly 64% being singletons. Treatment described: oral pan-JAK inhibitor, 5-10 mg twice daily. This sample comprised CD4+ T cells sorted from blood, obtained at week 24, from a patient treated with tofacitinib. The receptors were gathered from a human donor with alopecia areata.

The chain is built from TRBV28 and TRBJ1-2; D unclear. Germline V CDR1 and CDR2: MDHEN, SYDVKM. The CDR3 has 13 amino acids. V shed 6 bases and J shed 0 bases, with 8 bases lying between them. In DNA form, the CDR3 reads TGTGCCAGCAGACCGTCCCCTAACTATGGCTACACCTTC. As protein: CASRPSPNYGYTF.

This clone has a single count. The V call is TRBV5-4, the J call TRBJ1-1, with unresolved D. V was shortened by 6 bases and J by 4 bases, with 13 bases between the two germline ends. CDR1 is SGHNT, CDR2 YYREEE, per germline (reference sequence). The CDR3 has 13 amino acids. The CDR3 sequence: CASINRVTTEAFF. CDR3 coding DNA: TGTGCCAGCATTAATAGAGTTACCACTGAAGCTTTCTTT. Full variable domain (outside the CDR3, taken from reference TRBV5-4 and TRBJ1-1): ETGVTQSPTHLIKTRGQQVTLRCSSQSGHNTVSWYQQALGQGPQFIFQYYREEENGRGNFPPRFSGLQFPNYSSELNVNALELDDSALYLCASINRVTTEAFFGQGTRLTVV.

This sequence joins TRBV9 and TRBJ1-2; maybe TRBD1 (5 bases). The CDR3 runs to 14 residues. V lost 3 bases and J 7 bases, leaving 16 bases between the germline ends. CDR1 and CDR2 (germline): SGDLS, YYNGEE. CDR3 residues: CASSAGAQSGGYTF. For the CDR3, the DNA is TGTGCCAGCAGCGCCGGGGCTCAGTCGGGTGGCTACACCTTC. Full variable domain (outside the CDR3, taken from reference TRBV9 and TRBJ1-2): DSGVTQTPKHLITATGQRVTLRCSPRSGDLSVYWYQQSLDQGLQFLIQYYNGEERAKGNILERFSAQQFPDLHSELNLSSLELGDSALYFCASSAGAQSGGYTFGSGTRLTVV.

The chain joins TRBV5-4 to TRBJ2-3, with D unresolved. Per the germline V gene, CDR1 is SGHNT and CDR2 is YYREEE (reference sequence). Trimming shortened V by 0 bases and J by 3 bases, and 8 bases separated the two germline ends. This CDR3 is 14 amino acids long. The CDR3 here is CASSLAALTDTQYF. DNA for the CDR3: TGTGCCAGCAGCTTGGCAGCACTGACAGATACGCAGTATTTT. Supplemented by reference TRBV5-4 and TRBJ2-3, the full variable domain reads ETGVTQSPTHLIKTRGQQVTLRCSSQSGHNTVSWYQQALGQGPQFIFQYYREEENGRGNFPPRFSGLQFPNYSSELNVNALELDDSALYLCASSLAALTDTQYFGPGTRLTVL.

The CDR3 loop reads CASSANTATNEKLFF. As DNA, the CDR3 is TGTGCCAGCAGCGCCAACACCGCAACTAATGAAAAACTGTTTTTT. The chain recombines TRBV9 with TRBJ1-4, with unresolved D. V gave up 3 bases and J gave up 0 bases, with 9 bases separating them. CDR3 length equals 15 residues. Germline assignment: CDR1 SGDLS and CDR2 YYNGEE.

The rearrangement joins TRBV5-1 to TRBJ1-3; D remains unclear. CDR1 is SGHRS, CDR2 YFSETQ, per germline. Trimming took 5 bases from V and 0 from J, leaving 6 bases between them. The CDR3 length is 13 residues. The CDR3 nucleotides read TGCGCCAGCAGATACGACTCTGGAAACACCATATATTTT. Its protein is CASRYDSGNTIYF.

The chain is built from TRBV5-1 and TRBJ2-4; D gene unclear. There are 14 residues in the CDR3. V dropped 0 bases and J dropped 8 bases, with 12 bases sitting between them. Per germline, CDR1 SGHRS and CDR2 YFSETQ. CDR3 sequence: CASSLEFSKDIQYF. The DNA for the CDR3 is TGCGCCAGCAGCTTGGAATTCAGTAAGGACATTCAGTACTTC.

The chain employs TRBV14 and TRBJ1-1; weak D call: TRBD1 (5 bases). This CDR3 comprises 18 residues. Germline CDR1 is SGHDN and CDR2 is FVKESK. Trimming removed 0 bases at V and 1 base at J, with 18 bases between. The DNA for the CDR3 is TGTGCCAGCAGCCAAGATAGAAGAGCGGGGGTGGGGAACACTGAAGCTTTCTTT. Translation: CASSQDRRAGVGNTEAFF.

This chain joins TRBV5-4 and TRBJ2-2; D is undetermined. Trimming took 0 bases from V and 7 from J, leaving 4 bases between them. CDR3 length: 12 amino acids. The germline V gene has CDR1 SGHNT and CDR2 YYREEE (reference sequence). This CDR3 reads CASSLGVGELFF. The CDR3 DNA sequence: TGTGCCAGCAGCTTGGGGGTCGGGGAGCTGTTTTTT.

This clone came up once. V and J are TRBV5-6 and TRBJ2-5; 14 nucleotides agree with TRBD2. The CDR3 length is 18 residues. Germline loops: CDR1 SGHDT, CDR2 YYEEEE. V dropped 4 bases and J dropped 4; count of bases not matched to a gene: 12. The CDR3 reads CASSLRLAGGPPTETQYF. In nucleotides, the CDR3 is TGTGCCAGCAGCCTTCGACTAGCGGGAGGGCCACCCACAGAGACCCAGTACTTC.

V usage is TRBV2 and J usage is TRBJ2-1; 12 nucleotides line up with TRBD2. V shed 8 bases, J shed 0 bases, and the junction held 8 bases outside the gene matches. This CDR3 spans 17 amino acids. Germline V gives CDR1 SNHLY, CDR2 FYNNEI. The CDR3 DNA reads as TGTGCCAGCTGTCGACTAGCGGGGGCCAACTCCTACAATGAGCAGTTCTTC. Its protein product is CASCRLAGANSYNEQFF.

This rearrangement joins TRBV7-2 to TRBJ2-5; D possibly corresponds to TRBD1 (5 bases). Germline-derived CDR1 and CDR2 are SGHTA and FQGNSA. The V end was cut by 1 base, the J end by 4 bases, with 13 bases between. The CDR3 runs 15 residues. The CDR3 is CASSLGGEIGETQYF. The CDR3 nucleotides read TGTGCCAGCAGCTTAGGGGGCGAGATCGGAGAGACCCAGTACTTC.

A remark on this clone: The DNA is left out, because the CDR3 cannot be placed on it with certainty; the CDR3 is given as TCRdb lists it. The V gene is TRBV6-6, the J gene TRBJ2-7; TRBD1 reflects the table's D call only, with no check against the DNA. From its first to its last residue, the CDR3 has 12 amino acids. The germline gives CDR1 MNHNY, CDR2 SVGAGI (reference sequence). CDR3 in amino acids: CASSWGTGISYF.

This clone was counted only a few times. The V and J genes are TRBV9 and TRBJ1-1; D gene uncertain. Between the trimmed V and J ends, which lost 4 bases and 1 base, there was a span of 8 bases. CDR1 is SGDLS and CDR2 is YYNGEE in the germline V gene. CDR3 length: 13 amino acids. The CDR3 DNA sequence: TGTGCCAGCAGCACCAGTAAGAACACTGAAGCTTTCTTT. Amino acids: CASSTSKNTEAFF.

CDR3 in DNA: TGTGCCAGCAAATTTCCGGGAGACACAGATACGCAGTATTTT. This codes for CASKFPGDTDTQYF. V gene TRBV2 combines with J gene TRBJ2-3; tentative D call: TRBD2 (6 bases). Trimming took 7 bases from V and 2 from J, leaving 13 bases between them. Germline loops: CDR1 SNHLY, CDR2 FYNNEI. The CDR3 sequence is 14 residues long.